Shown below are 19 T cell receptor beta chains from a single sample sequenced in a study of T cells in Graves' hyperthyroidism and ophthalmopathy. Using RNA transcripts as the source, TCR beta CDR3 regions were amplified. The TCR CDR3 first-round RT-PCR relied on the HTBI primer set. Using its own MiXCR run on the multiplex PCR reads, TCRdb lists one record per CDR3 protein. The data show 700,000 or so distinct CDR3 sequences, with roughly 15% seen just once and under 9.5% held by the top ten. The specimen sequenced was blood. Every receptor here comes from a man aged 18 to 35 with Graves' hyperthyroidism.

This clonotype has at least ten counts. The chain is built from TRBV28 and TRBJ2-7, with a tentative D call TRBD2 (5 bases). Trimming took 6 bases from V and 3 from J, leaving 15 bases between them. Looked up from germline, CDR1 is MDHEN and CDR2 is SYDVKM. This CDR3 region has 14 residues. CDR3 sequence reads: CASSHSETVYEQYF. The DNA of the CDR3 is TGTGCCAGCAGCCATAGCGAGACGGTCTACGAGCAGTACTTC. Using reference TRBV28 and TRBJ2-7 for the parts outside the CDR3, the full variable domain is DVKVTQSSRYLVKRTGEKVFLECVQDMDHENMFWYRQDPGLGLRLIYFSYDVKMKEKGDIPEGYSVSREKKERFSLILESASTNQTSMYLCASSHSETVYEQYFGPGTRLTVT.

This clonotype was observed at least ten times. The rearrangement joins TRBV12-3 or TRBV12-4 to TRBJ2-5, with D perhaps matching TRBD1 (8 bases). Trimming left V 6 bases short and J 8 bases short, with 25 bases between. The CDR3 loop spans 16 amino acids. This CDR3 reads CASRRGYGAGQETQYF. The CDR3 nucleotides are TGTGCCAGCAGACGCGGGTACGGAGCGGGACAGGAAACCCAGTACTTC.

This clonotype showed up many times. This chain joins TRBV2 and TRBJ1-1, with TRBD1 identical over 7 bases. J was trimmed by 0 bases and V by 7 bases; bases with no gene match: 14. Looked up from germline, CDR1 is SNHLY and CDR2 is FYNNEI. The CDR3 totals 17 residues. CDR3 protein: CASTLQGMGAMNTEAFF. CDR3 nucleotides: TGTGCCAGCACCCTACAGGGGATGGGGGCAATGAACACTGAAGCTTTCTTT.

This chain links TRBV6-2 or TRBV6-3 with TRBJ2-1; D not certain. Per germline, CDR1 MNHEY and CDR2 SVGEGT. Trimming shortened V by 6 bases and J by 12 bases, and 15 bases separated the two germline ends. The CDR3 runs to 12 residues. The CDR3 is CASSLMTLGQFF. CDR3 in DNA: TGTGCCAGCAGCTTGATGACTCTGGGGCAGTTCTTC.

Ten or more counts support this clonotype. V is TRBV7-9 and J is TRBJ2-5; D possibly uses TRBD1 or TRBD2 (7 bases each). CDR1 and CDR2 (germline): SEHNR, FQNEAQ (reference sequence). The germline V and J ends were trimmed by 5 bases and 4 bases, with 14 bases remaining between them. The CDR3 consists of 14 residues. The CDR3 DNA sequence: TGTGCCAGCAGCCAACCCAGGGGGGGAGAGACCCAGTACTTC. Translating it yields CASSQPRGGETQYF. The entire variable domain, with the rest obtained from reference TRBV7-9 and TRBJ2-5, is as follows: DTGVSQNPRHKITKRGQNVTFRCDPISEHNRLYWYRQTLGQGPEFLTYFQNEAQLEKSRLLSDRFSAERPKGSFSTLEIQRTEQGDSAMYLCASSQPRGGETQYFGPGTRLLVL.

The chain uses TRBV7-9 and TRBJ1-1, with unresolved D. The CDR3 length is 16 residues. Germline V gene data show CDR1 as SEHNR and CDR2 as FQNEAQ (reference sequence). DNA for the CDR3: TGTGGGGCCAGCAGCCCCGAGAGGCATCTAACACCAGAAGCTTTCTTT. Its protein is CGASSPERHLTPEAFF.

This clonotype has at least ten counts. The chain recombines TRBV29-1 with TRBJ1-1, with no clear D. From germline, CDR1 is SQVTM and CDR2 ANQGSEA. Trimming shortened V by 1 base and J by 5 bases, and 8 bases separated the two germline ends. The CDR3 is made up of 12 amino acids. The CDR3 spells CSVEVSGTEAFF. CDR3 bases: TGCAGCGTTGAAGTGTCGGGAACTGAAGCTTTCTTT.

This clonotype was counted a few times. This sequence joins TRBV6-1 and TRBJ2-2; D is unresolved. Germline CDR1 MNHNS, CDR2 SASEGT. This CDR3 contains 15 residues. V lost 3 bases and J lost 0, with 8 bases in between. The CDR3: CASSEWQANTGELFF. The CDR3, as DNA: TGTGCCAGCAGTGAGTGGCAGGCGAACACCGGGGAGCTGTTTTTT.

In its sample, this clonotype was seen many times. CDR3 coding DNA: TGTGCCAGCAGTGGTACGAACACTGAAGCTTTCTTT. It translates to CASSGTNTEAFF. The J gene is TRBJ1-1, the V gene TRBV2; no firm D call. V dropped 4 bases and J dropped 1 base, with 4 bases sitting between them. Germline V gives CDR1 SNHLY, CDR2 FYNNEI. The CDR3 loop spans 12 amino acids.

Many counts were recorded for this clonotype. The genes are TRBV10-3 and TRBJ1-1; D gene ambiguous. This CDR3 is built from 14 residues. V was pared by 1 base and J by 7 bases, with 13 bases between. CDR1 and CDR2 (germline): ENHRY, SYGVKD. Written as DNA, the CDR3 is TGTGCCATCAGTGAGTTGACTGGTGTCTTTGAAGCTTTCTTT. It specifies CAISELTGVFEAFF.

This clonotype turned up a few times. The genes are TRBV6-1 and TRBJ2-2; 7 bases align to TRBD2. V trimming: 6 bases; J trimming: 0 bases; junction bases outside the gene matches: 10. The CDR3 has 17 amino acids. Germline V gene lookup returns CDR1 MNHNS and CDR2 SASEGT. CDR3 bases: TGTGCCAGCAGAATACAACTGGGAGGGACGAACACCGGGGAGCTGTTTTTT. Protein: CASRIQLGGTNTGELFF.

This clonotype was found many times. The chain combines TRBV28 with TRBJ1-2, with a possible D match to TRBD1 (5 bases). V lost 9 bases and J 7 bases, leaving 12 bases between the germline ends. CDR3 length: 11 amino acids. Germline V gene sequence: CDR1 MDHEN, CDR2 SYDVKM. The CDR3 spells CASAGLGGYTF. CDR3 DNA sequence: TGTGCCAGTGCAGGGTTGGGTGGCTACACCTTC.

This clonotype was counted only a few times. The rearrangement joins TRBV19 to TRBJ2-3; 12 bases are a match to TRBD2. The CDR3 consists of 17 residues. The germline V gene encodes CDR1 LNHDA and CDR2 SQIVND (reference sequence). Losses at the gene ends were 7 bases for V and 3 bases for J; bases not matched to a gene: 11. This chain's CDR3 is CASKPSGRATNTDTQYF. CDR3 bases: TGTGCCAGTAAGCCTAGCGGGAGGGCGACGAATACAGATACGCAGTATTTT.

This clonotype was observed many times. The chain joins TRBV28 to TRBJ2-1, with TRBD2 matching over 7 bases. Germline V gene lookup returns CDR1 MDHEN and CDR2 SYDVKM. V trimming: 3 bases; J trimming: 6 bases; junction bases outside the gene matches: 5. CDR3 length: 14 residues. The CDR3 DNA sequence: TGTGCCAGCAGTTTGGGGAGGGCCCTCAATGAGCAGTTCTTC. Translation: CASSLGRALNEQFF.

The J gene is TRBJ2-1, the V gene TRBV4-2; D may be TRBD1 or TRBD2 (6 bases each). Germline CDR1 is LGHNA and CDR2 is YNFKEQ. V lost 3 bases, J lost 0 bases, and 21 bases lay in between. There are 19 residues in the CDR3. The CDR3 reads CASSQKGGLGGSSYNEQFF. The CDR3, as DNA: TGTGCCAGCAGCCAGAAGGGAGGACTGGGGGGCAGCTCCTACAATGAGCAGTTCTTC.

This clonotype was found many times. This chain connects TRBV7-3 to TRBJ2-5; D may correspond to TRBD1 or TRBD2 (5 bases each). Germline V gives CDR1 SGHTA, CDR2 FQGTGA. The CDR3 is made up of 13 amino acids. The germline V and J ends were trimmed by 6 bases and 7 bases, with 15 bases remaining between them. CDR3 bases: TGTGCCAGCAGTTCCGGGACGGACGGGACCCAGTACTTC. It specifies CASSSGTDGTQYF.

This clonotype was detected ten times or more. The V and J genes are TRBV27 and TRBJ2-6, with D uncertain. Per germline, CDR1 MNHEY and CDR2 SMNVEV (reference sequence). V lost 4 bases and J 0 bases, leaving 7 bases between the germline ends. This CDR3 comprises 15 residues. CDR3 nucleotide sequence: TGTGCCAGCAGTTCAACCCTCTCTGGGGCCAACGTCCTGACTTTC. Amino acids: CASSSTLSGANVLTF.

This clonotype was seen a handful of times. The V and J genes are TRBV28 and TRBJ2-1, with a possible D match to TRBD2 (5 bases). The ends were cut back, 6 bases at V and 4 bases at J, with 13 bases in the middle. The CDR3 sequence is 14 residues long. The germline gives CDR1 MDHEN, CDR2 SYDVKM. CDR3 loop: CASRPGREYNEQFF. The CDR3, as DNA: TGTGCCAGCAGGCCGGGGAGAGAATACAATGAGCAGTTCTTC.

This clonotype has a count of ten or more. This sequence joins TRBV2 and TRBJ2-1; D is perhaps TRBD2 (6 bases). V was clipped by 6 bases and J by 7 bases, with 10 bases between them. This CDR3 spans 12 amino acids. CDR1 SNHLY and CDR2 FYNNEI come from the germline V gene. The CDR3 DNA is TGTGCCAGCAGATACCTAGCGAATGAGCAGTTCTTC. Its translation is CASRYLANEQFF.